Listed below are T cell receptor beta chains from one sample, sequenced in a study of blood T cell repertoires in COVID-19. Measured with immunoSEQ multiplex PCR; TCRdb has only the in-frame clones, and not every one. The sample lists approximately 170,000 clones, around 80% occurring once. What was sequenced was PBMCs or T cells enriched from blood (not recorded which). All receptors derive from a woman between 45 and 60 years old who had recovered from COVID-19. CDR3s include the opening cysteine and the closing phenylalanine or tryptophan. Expanded clones are given a class, and other clones once, few, many or no size at all.

J: TRBJ1-3
V: TRBV19
size: .
CDR3: CASSIVGGFSGNTIYF

J: TRBJ2-7
V: TRBV7-2
size: .
CDR3: CASSHLLAVPYEQYF

J: TRBJ2-7
V: TRBV5-1
size: once
CDR3: CASSWDSRLAEQYF

J: TRBJ1-2
V: TRBV19
size: .
CDR3: CASYMRASSLTF

J: TRBJ2-7
V: TRBV21-1
size: .
CDR3: CASSKLGTRRERNEQYF

J: TRBJ2-7
V: TRBV27
size: .
CDR3: CASSLNRGQTYEQYF

J: TRBJ2-2
V: TRBV3-1/TRBV3-2
size: .
CDR3: CASSTSTDTGELFF

J: TRBJ2-1
V: TRBV28
size: .
CDR3: CKSSGSVYNEQFF

J: TRBJ1-2
V: TRBV3-1/TRBV3-2
size: .
CDR3: CASSHRENRGRRQYGYTF

J: TRBJ2-3
V: TRBV11-2
size: .
CDR3: CASSLVRETSTDTQYF

J: TRBJ1-2
V: TRBV28
size: .
CDR3: CASSLGRGVDGYTF

J: TRBJ2-7
V: TRBV5-1
size: .
CDR3: CASSLAWSSAAYEQYF

J: TRBJ1-5
V: TRBV28
size: .
CDR3: CASRETNQPQHF

J: TRBJ1-1
V: TRBV11-2
size: .
CDR3: CASSPTGGTEAFF

J: TRBJ2-7
V: TRBV7-9
size: .
CDR3: CASSLAGRGVHEQYF

J: TRBJ2-7
V: TRBV5-1
size: once
CDR3: CASSGGTGPYEQYF

J: TRBJ1-5
V: TRBV28
size: .
CDR3: CASRDSLFRNQPQHF

J: TRBJ1-3
V: TRBV18
size: once
CDR3: CASSPNRGRENTIYF

J: TRBJ1-1
V: TRBV5-4
size: .
CDR3: CASSFVSSPEAFF

J: TRBJ1-6
V: TRBV19
size: .
CDR3: CASSRGLPNSPLHF

J: TRBJ2-7
V: TRBV6-2/TRBV6-3
size: .
CDR3: CASSILTSGSFYEQYF

J: TRBJ1-2
V: TRBV24-1
size: .
CDR3: CATSEGGTAGYTF

J: TRBJ1-6
V: TRBV9
size: .
CDR3: CASSVQTGVGSPLHF

J: TRBJ1-6
V: TRBV2
size: .
CDR3: CASRAGGTGNSPLHF

J: TRBJ1-6
V: TRBV19
size: .
CDR3: CASSATGGNSPLHF

J: TRBJ2-4
V: TRBV7-9
size: .
CDR3: CASSPILGHLGIQYF